This TCR beta chain derives from a study of beta chain features in type 1 diabetes. Overall study results and limits: VDJ junctions in type 1 diabetes patients carried more deletions and fewer insertions. It was among patients, rather than healthy donors, that naive, central memory and Treg TCRB repertoires appeared more similar.

On this clone: Its target is not known.

Cell sorting via CD45RO/CCR7/CD25/CD127/CD95/CD27 was performed to obtain CD4+ naive, central memory, regulatory and stem cell-like memory cells. CDR3 length: 13 amino acids. Deletions cut 5 bases from V and 7 bases from J, with 12 bases between. CDR1 MNHEY and CDR2 SVGAGI come from the germline V gene. Of the isolated RNA, all was reverse transcribed, and so the sequenced material was expressed TCRB transcripts. The data were produced by immunoSEQ multiplex PCR, yet TCRdb's version contains in-frame clones alone and is incomplete. The sample shows roughly 300,000 clones, approximately 8% of them seen only once.

Sequencing used central memory CD4+ T cells from blood. The chain links TRBV6-5 to TRBJ2-1; the D gene is possibly TRBD2 (6 bases). The source is a woman under 30 in good health. The CDR3 DNA reads as TGTGCCAGCAGTCAGGGACTTCGAAATGAGCAGTTCTTC. The encoded protein is CASSQGLRNEQFF.